This passage covers 27 T cell receptor beta chains from one sample sequenced in a study of blood T cell repertoires in COVID-19. The data were produced by immunoSEQ multiplex PCR, yet TCRdb's version contains in-frame clones alone and is incomplete. The sample shows just under 60,000 clones, 80% to 90% of them seen only once. Sequencing was performed on peripheral blood. The origin of the receptors is a man in his sixties with acute or convalescent COVID-19.

Comments on this clone: This same CDR3 is encoded by further DNA sequences in the sample. The chain employs TRBV5-6 and TRBJ1-2; D gene ambiguous. Trimming pared 0 bases from V and 2 bases from J, leaving 5 bases between. Germline values: CDR1 SGHDT, CDR2 YYEEEE. This CDR3 is built from 13 residues. For the CDR3, the DNA is TGTGCCAGCAGCTTGGGCAGAAACTATGGCTACACCTTC. As protein: CASSLGRNYGYTF.

The chain joins TRBV7-3 to TRBJ2-1; D is perhaps TRBD1 (5 bases). The germline V gene encodes CDR1 SGHTA and CDR2 FQGTGA. The CDR3 loop spans 14 amino acids. Trimming cost V 3 bases and J 5 bases, with 11 bases left between them. The CDR3 sequence is CASSFQGTNNEQFF. The CDR3 nucleotides read TGTGCCAGCAGCTTCCAGGGTACGAACAATGAGCAGTTCTTC.

The CDR3 DNA follows: TGTGCCATCAGTGCGGACAGGGGGGGACTTGGCTACACCTTC. Residues: CAISADRGGLGYTF. This chain links TRBV10-3 with TRBJ1-2, with TRBD1 identical over 10 bases. The CDR3 has 14 amino acids. CDR1 and CDR2 (germline): ENHRY, SYGVKD. Unmatched junction bases numbered 6, after V lost 4 bases and J lost 7 bases.

This clone was detected once. The chain recombines TRBV5-1 with TRBJ1-4; D uncertain. Trimming pared 1 base from V and 7 bases from J, leaving 11 bases between. Per the germline V gene, CDR1 is SGHRS and CDR2 is YFSETQ. This CDR3 spans 14 amino acids. The CDR3 is CASSLSGLGEKLFF. CDR3 coding DNA: TGCGCCAGCAGCTTGTCCGGGTTGGGTGAAAAACTGTTTTTT.

Points on this clone: The junction differs from germline at one of its ends, possibly a read error. V and J are TRBV5-4 and TRBJ2-5; 8 bases match TRBD2. Germline V gene lookup returns CDR1 SGHNT and CDR2 YYREEE (reference sequence). This CDR3 is built from 16 residues. The CDR3 spells CASSSGRGAIGETQYF. In DNA form, the CDR3 reads TGTGCTAGCAGCAGCGGGAGAGGGGCCATCGGGGAGACCCAGTACTTC. Variable domain in full (rest from reference TRBV5-4 and TRBJ2-5): ETGVTQSPTHLIKTRGQQVTLRCSSQSGHNTVSWYQQALGQGPQFIFQYYREEENGRGNFPPRFSGLQFPNYSSELNVNALELDDSALYLCASSSGRGAIGETQYFGPGTRLLVL.

The chain links TRBV5-4 to TRBJ2-3, with 16 bases fitting TRBD2. The CDR3 is 18 amino acids. The V gene's germline CDR1 is SGHNT and CDR2 YYREEE (reference sequence). The trim removed 2 bases at V and 4 bases at J, leaving 7 bases unmatched. CDR3 in amino acids: CASSFTGTSGRDADTQYF. The DNA of the CDR3 is TGTGCCAGCAGCTTTACCGGGACTAGCGGGAGGGACGCAGATACGCAGTATTTT. The variable domain in full, completed from reference TRBV5-4 and TRBJ2-3, reads ETGVTQSPTHLIKTRGQQVTLRCSSQSGHNTVSWYQQALGQGPQFIFQYYREEENGRGNFPPRFSGLQFPNYSSELNVNALELDDSALYLCASSFTGTSGRDADTQYFGPGTRLTVL.

To note about this clone: Germline is not matched at one junction end, which may reflect a read error. The rearrangement uses TRBV12-3 or TRBV12-4 and TRBJ1-4, with a tentative D call TRBD1 (5 bases). There are 8 residues in the CDR3. This CDR3 is CASSFRVF. CDR3 in DNA: TGTGCCAGCAGCTTCAGGGTTTTT.

This sequence joins TRBV7-9 and TRBJ1-5; the match to TRBD1 covers 10 bases. Germline V CDR1 and CDR2: SEHNR, FQNEAQ (reference sequence). J gave up 6 bases and V 5 bases, and 4 bases lay outside the gene matches. This CDR3 has 14 amino acids. The CDR3 DNA reads as TGTGCCAGCAGCCTGGACAGGGGGAGTCAGCCCCAGCATTTT. Translated, it gives CASSLDRGSQPQHF.

The chain combines TRBV28 with TRBJ2-3; D is undetermined. The CDR3 covers 13 residues. Deletions cut 1 base from V and 1 base from J, with 3 bases between. Per the germline V gene, CDR1 is MDHEN and CDR2 is SYDVKM. In nucleotides, the CDR3 is TGTGCCAGCAGTTTATTCGGCACAGATACGCAGTATTTT. Translating it yields CASSLFGTDTQYF.

This clone came up a few times. The V call is TRBV6-5, the J call TRBJ1-1; no definite D call. Trimming removed 4 bases from V and 0 bases from J, with 12 bases in between. Germline V gives CDR1 MNHEY, CDR2 SVGAGI. CDR3 size: 15 residues. Here the CDR3 reads CASSWLGRLNTEAFF. CDR3 DNA: TGTGCCAGCAGTTGGCTGGGGAGGTTGAACACTGAAGCTTTCTTT.

The CDR3 region is CASSPQVAGGSYNEQFF. The CDR3 nucleotides read TGTGCCAGCAGCCCACAGGTAGCGGGCGGCTCCTACAATGAGCAGTTCTTC. The chain couples TRBV7-2 to TRBJ2-1; 7 bases match TRBD2. Trimming cost V 5 bases and J 0 bases; bases outside gene matches: 10. Germline CDR1 and CDR2: SGHTA and FQGNSA. The CDR3 has 17 residues. The variable domain in full, completed from reference TRBV7-2 and TRBJ2-1, reads GAGVSQSPSNKVTEKGKDVELRCDPISGHTALYWYRQSLGQGLEFLIYFQGNSAPDKSGLPSDRFSAERTGGSVSTLTIQRTQQEDSAVYLCASSPQVAGGSYNEQFFGPGTRLTVL.

The V call is TRBV15, the J call TRBJ1-2; 9 bases are shared with TRBD1. Germline V gene lookup returns CDR1 LNHNV and CDR2 YYDKDF (reference sequence). This CDR3 is built from 16 residues. The V and J ends lost 0 bases and 5 bases, in that order; junction bases with no gene match: 7. CDR3 bases: TGTGCCACCAGCAGAGATGATAGTGGACAGGGGTATGGCTACACCTTC. Translation: CATSRDDSGQGYGYTF.

On this clone: A read error may account for a junction end that differs from germline. The CDR3 loop is CASSPTQRGRFNEQFF. The CDR3 DNA reads as TGTGCTAGCAGCCCCACTCAGCGGGGGCGGTTCAATGAGCAGTTCTTC. The V and J genes are TRBV7-7 and TRBJ2-1; 8 bases line up with TRBD2. The CDR3 is made up of 16 amino acids. Germline assignment: CDR1 SSHAT and CDR2 FNYEAQ (reference sequence).

The V gene is TRBV14, the J gene TRBJ2-7, with D possibly matching TRBD1 (6 bases). The CDR3 consists of 13 residues. The germline CDR1 and CDR2 sequences are SGHDN and FVKESK. The V end lost 1 base, the J end lost 10 bases, and 14 bases lay between the germline ends. The CDR3 protein is CASSQVGTLVQYF. The CDR3 bases are TGTGCCAGCAGCCAAGTAGGGACACTGGTACAGTACTTC.

The chain has TRBV30 and TRBJ2-6; a weak D match, TRBD1 (6 bases). The CDR3 has 18 residues. Per the germline V gene, CDR1 is GTSNPN and CDR2 is SVGIG (reference sequence). V was shortened by 4 bases and J by 0 bases, with 19 bases between the two germline ends. The DNA of the CDR3 is TGTGCCTGGACCAGTAAGGGCAGGGGACGCTCTGGGGCCAACGTCCTGACTTTC. It translates to CAWTSKGRGRSGANVLTF.

The chain links TRBV6-5 to TRBJ1-3; 7 positions match TRBD1. The CDR3 totals 15 residues. V dropped 5 bases and J dropped 3; count of bases not matched to a gene: 7. Germline loops: CDR1 MNHEY, CDR2 SVGAGI. As DNA, the CDR3 is TGTGCCAGCAGTCTAAACAGGGGAAATGGAAACACCATATATTTT. It translates to CASSLNRGNGNTIYF.

The gene calls are TRBV28 and TRBJ2-1; D possibly corresponds to TRBD1 (5 bases). In germline, CDR1 is MDHEN, CDR2 SYDVKM. The CDR3 is made up of 14 amino acids. V was clipped by 2 bases and J by 0 bases, with 5 bases between them. CDR3 nucleotide sequence: TGTGCCAGCAGTTTAGGGGCCTCCTACAATGAGCAGTTCTTC. Translation gives CASSLGASYNEQFF.

The rearrangement joins TRBV7-7 to TRBJ2-2; maybe TRBD2 (6 bases). CDR1 and CDR2 from the germline V gene are SSHAT and FNYEAQ (reference sequence). V was clipped by 1 base and J by 4 bases, with 13 bases between them. This CDR3 contains 16 residues. The CDR3 DNA sequence: TGTGCCAGCAGCTTAGATGGCGGGAAGGGCACCGGGGAGCTGTTTTTT. Translation: CASSLDGGKGTGELFF.

This clone was seen a handful of times. CDR3 protein: CASSLRLAGGGETQYF. The CDR3 DNA follows: TGTGCCAGCAGTTTACGACTAGCGGGGGGGGGCGAGACCCAGTACTTC. V gene TRBV28 combines with J gene TRBJ2-5, with 14 bases matching TRBD2. The CDR3 is 16 residues long. The germline V gene has CDR1 MDHEN and CDR2 SYDVKM. Germline trimming cut 2 bases from V and 5 bases from J; bases unmatched to any gene: 4.

The chain joins TRBV30 to TRBJ1-1; 8 positions match TRBD1. Per the germline V gene, CDR1 is GTSNPN and CDR2 is SVGIG (reference sequence). The CDR3 runs to 14 residues. V trimming: 2 bases; J trimming: 3 bases; junction bases outside the gene matches: 5. DNA of the CDR3: TGTGCCTGGAGTTCGTCAGGGGGCTACACTGAAGCTTTCTTT. This sequence encodes CAWSSSGGYTEAFF.

The chain carries TRBV27 and TRBJ1-5; D call uncertain. The germline V gene has CDR1 MNHEY and CDR2 SMNVEV (reference sequence). There are 15 residues in the CDR3. V lost 6 bases to trimming and J lost 0 bases, with 12 bases between them. The CDR3 DNA sequence: TGTGCCAGCAGGGCCCTAGGGAGTAGCAATCAGCCCCAGCATTTT. Its translation is CASRALGSSNQPQHF.

The chain links TRBV5-1 to TRBJ2-1; possibly TRBD2 for D (6 bases). The ends were cut back, 3 bases at V and 10 bases at J, with 29 bases in the middle. The germline gives CDR1 SGHRS, CDR2 YFSETQ. The CDR3 totals 18 residues. Here the CDR3 DNA reads TGCGCCAGCAGCTGGAGCCGGGACCGAAGACCGGGGGAACGGGAGCAGTTCTTC. It codes for CASSWSRDRRPGEREQFF.

This rearrangement joins TRBV6-4 to TRBJ2-3, with 10 positions matching TRBD2. The CDR3 has 15 residues. V lost 4 bases, J lost 2 bases, and 3 bases stayed unmatched. Germline loops: CDR1 MRHNA, CDR2 SNTAGT. CDR3 in amino acids: CASSAGTSATDTQYF. CDR3 in DNA: TGTGCCAGCAGTGCCGGGACTAGCGCCACAGATACGCAGTATTTT.

This sequence joins TRBV19 and TRBJ1-4; 7 bases line up with TRBD1. Trimming at V came to 6 bases and at J to 0 bases, leaving 7 bases not matched to a gene. The CDR3 is made up of 16 amino acids. The V gene's germline CDR1 is LNHDA and CDR2 SQIVND (reference sequence). The CDR3 DNA follows: TGTGCCAGTAGACCCAGGGGGAAAACAACTAATGAAAAACTGTTTTTT. Amino acids: CASRPRGKTTNEKLFF.

The chain joins TRBV7-9 to TRBJ1-4; tentatively, D is TRBD1 (6 bases). The length of the CDR3 is 14 residues. Per the germline V gene, CDR1 is SEHNR and CDR2 is FQNEAQ (reference sequence). V shed 0 bases and J shed 8 bases, with 10 bases lying between them. CDR3 nucleotide sequence: TGTGCCAGCAGCTTAGCCACGGACAGAGAAAAACTGTTTTTT. Translated: CASSLATDREKLFF.

This chain joins TRBV24-1 and TRBJ1-3; 10 bases agree with TRBD1. This CDR3 is built from 15 residues. Trimming took 5 bases from V and 7 from J; bases not matched to a gene: 7. CDR1 and CDR2 (germline): KGHDR, SFDVKD. This CDR3 is CATSGGQGRANTIYF. The CDR3 DNA is TGTGCCACCAGTGGGGGACAGGGGAGAGCTAACACCATATATTTT.

The V call is TRBV29-1, the J call TRBJ1-2; possibly TRBD1 for D (6 bases). This CDR3 is 12 amino acids long. V shed 3 bases and J shed 6 bases, with 11 bases lying between them. Germline assignment: CDR1 SQVTM and CDR2 ANQGSEA. Here the CDR3 reads CSVDETGNGYTF. The DNA of the CDR3 is TGCAGCGTTGACGAGACAGGAAATGGCTACACCTTC.